This TCR beta chain was obtained from a study of T cell repertoires in ileal Crohn's disease. This table comes from immunoSEQ multiplex PCR, and its TCRdb copy is limited to in-frame clones, with some not included. This table has about 9,000 clones, roughly 75% appearing once. Time point given: neoterminal ileum biopsy at postoperative endoscopy, about 6 months after surgery. Germline loops: CDR1 GTSNPN, CDR2 SVGIG (reference sequence). V gave up 3 bases and J gave up 2 bases, with 8 bases separating them. CDR3 length: 12 residues. This receptor was taken from an adult with Crohn's disease. Sequenced material: ileal tissue. V and J are TRBV30 and TRBJ2-7; D not resolved. The CDR3 is CAWSRFPYEQYF. CDR3 nucleotides: TGTGCCTGGAGCAGATTTCCCTACGAGCAGTACTTC.